This T cell receptor beta chain originates from a study of cytomegalovirus exposure and HLA in healthy donors. Comment on this clone: Its antigen is as yet unknown.

The PCR was carried out with 60 Vbeta primers and 13 Jbeta primers. Some clones are missing from TCRdb's copy, which holds only in-frame ones; the method was immunoSEQ multiplex PCR. The profile covers about 140,000 clones, with 75% appearing a single time and about 3.1% taken by the ten largest. Points from the study as a whole: Clonal expansion, a later analysis showed, was greater in HLA-associated TCR beta chains than in equally common others.

The germline gives CDR1 MNHNY, CDR2 SVGAGI (reference sequence). The ends were cut back, 6 bases at V and 7 bases at J, with 10 bases in the middle. The CDR3 length is 13 residues. The receptor comes from a man aged 35-49 years in good health and CMV-seronegative. This chain joins TRBV6-6 and TRBJ1-6, with D hard to call. The sample comprised PBMCs. The CDR3 DNA reads as TGTGCCAGCAGCGACCCGGGGAATTCACCCCTCCACTTT. Protein: CASSDPGNSPLHF.